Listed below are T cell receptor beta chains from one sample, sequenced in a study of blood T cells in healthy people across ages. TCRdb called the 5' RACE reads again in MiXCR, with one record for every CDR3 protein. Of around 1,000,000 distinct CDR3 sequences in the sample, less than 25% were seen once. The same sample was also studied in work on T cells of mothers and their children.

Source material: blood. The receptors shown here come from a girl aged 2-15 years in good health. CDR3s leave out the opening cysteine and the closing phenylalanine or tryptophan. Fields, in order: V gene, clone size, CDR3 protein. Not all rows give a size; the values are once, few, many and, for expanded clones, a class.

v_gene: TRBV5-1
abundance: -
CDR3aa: ASSLGQFGYGYT

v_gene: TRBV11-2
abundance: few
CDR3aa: ASSLDRGIEKLF

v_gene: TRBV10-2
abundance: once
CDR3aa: ASSEASGAEQF

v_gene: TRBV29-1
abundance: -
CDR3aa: SVHDGQGRYEQY

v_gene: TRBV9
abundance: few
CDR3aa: ASSVDHVMELF

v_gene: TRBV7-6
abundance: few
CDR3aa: ASSPSGGTSTDTQY

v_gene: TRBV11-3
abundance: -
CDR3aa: ASSPRDGEETQY

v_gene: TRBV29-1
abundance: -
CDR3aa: SYGQGYGYT

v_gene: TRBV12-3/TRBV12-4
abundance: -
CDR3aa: ASSPRLADAKNIQY

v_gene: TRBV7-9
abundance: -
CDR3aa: ASSISDPTGEQY

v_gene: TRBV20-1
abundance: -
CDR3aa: RVGGSGRRTDTQY

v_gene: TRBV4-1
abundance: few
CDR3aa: ASSQDRTHNEQF

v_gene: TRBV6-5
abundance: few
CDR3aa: ASSYDRLTGNTIY

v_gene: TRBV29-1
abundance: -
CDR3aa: SVRLTSDTEAF